These 20 T cell receptor beta chains originate from one sample sequenced in a study of blood T cell repertoires in COVID-19. Assay used: immunoSEQ multiplex PCR; TCRdb lists only in-frame clones, some missing. The table records 130,000 or so clones, roughly 77% of them present only once. Sequencing was performed on peripheral blood. The receptors come from a woman aged 70-85 years with COVID-19, enrolled during active disease.

This chain uses TRBV19 with TRBJ1-3; D is unresolved. This CDR3 has 14 amino acids. Germline assignment: CDR1 LNHDA and CDR2 SQIVND (reference sequence). V lost 0 bases and J 2 bases, leaving 5 bases between the germline ends. The DNA of the CDR3 is TGTGCCAGTAGTATAGACAGGACTGGAAACACCATATATTTT. Translating it yields CASSIDRTGNTIYF.

V and J are TRBV6-5 and TRBJ2-5; 8 positions agree with TRBD2. Germline V gene lookup returns CDR1 MNHEY and CDR2 SVGAGI. CDR3 length: 14 amino acids. With 8 bases clipped from V and 3 bases from J, the junction kept 8 bases outside the gene matches. The CDR3 reads CASRHGGDEETQYF. The CDR3 nucleotides read TGTGCCAGCCGACACGGGGGGGATGAAGAGACCCAGTACTTC.

This chain connects TRBV5-1 to TRBJ2-7; tentative D call: TRBD1 (7 bases). Germline assignment: CDR1 SGHRS and CDR2 YFSETQ. The ends were cut back, 4 bases at V and 4 bases at J, with 15 bases in the middle. The CDR3 is 14 residues long. As DNA, the CDR3 is TGCGCCAGCAGCCCGGAGGGACAGAAGTACGAGCAGTACTTC. It yields the protein CASSPEGQKYEQYF.

The chain combines TRBV23-1 with TRBJ2-1, with D perhaps matching TRBD2 (5 bases). TRBV23-1 is filed as an ORF, its function uncertain. CDR3 length: 15 residues. The V gene lost 7 bases and the J gene lost 8 bases, with 21 bases spanning the gap. CDR3 sequence reads: CASNPRDGPEDEQFF. CDR3 coding DNA: TGCGCCAGCAACCCGAGGGATGGGCCAGAGGATGAGCAGTTCTTC.

The chain links TRBV27 to TRBJ1-2, with 8 bases aligning to TRBD1. The CDR3 runs to 16 residues. Germline CDR1 is MNHEY and CDR2 is SMNVEV (reference sequence). J gave up 5 bases and V 3 bases, and 11 bases lay outside the gene matches. Written as DNA, the CDR3 is TGTGCCAGCAGTTTTAGTACGCGACAGGGGTTTTATGGCTACACCTTC. The encoded protein is CASSFSTRQGFYGYTF.

CDR3 loop: CASSLPGQGMNGYTF. DNA of the CDR3: TGTGCCAGCAGCCTGCCGGGACAGGGTATGAATGGCTACACCTTC. The chain carries TRBV3-1 (or the pseudogene TRBV3-2) and TRBJ1-2; 9 positions agree with TRBD1. With 4 bases clipped from V and 6 bases from J, the junction kept 9 bases outside the gene matches. Germline V gene lookup returns CDR1 LGHDT and CDR2 YNNKEL (reference sequence). The CDR3 loop spans 15 amino acids.

J is TRBJ1-2 and V is TRBV3-1 (or the pseudogene TRBV3-2); perhaps TRBD1 as D (6 bases). CDR1 LGHDT and CDR2 YNNKEL come from the germline V gene (reference sequence). With 0 bases removed from V and 9 bases from J, the gap between germline ends came to 11 bases. This CDR3 is 13 amino acids long. CDR3 nucleotides: TGTGCCAGCAGCCAAGATATCAGGGGAAGCTACACCTTC. It codes for CASSQDIRGSYTF.

V is TRBV29-1 and J is TRBJ1-2; TRBD1 agrees at 8 bases. V trimming: 5 bases; J trimming: 8 bases; junction bases outside the gene matches: 10. The CDR3 is made up of 13 amino acids. The germline V gene has CDR1 SQVTM and CDR2 ANQGSEA. CDR3 sequence: CSVRTGTGYGYTF. The DNA for the CDR3 is TGCAGCGTTCGCACCGGGACAGGATACGGCTACACCTTC.

The chain is built from TRBV3-1 (or the pseudogene TRBV3-2) and TRBJ1-4; perhaps TRBD1 as D (5 bases). The CDR3 is 15 amino acids. Trimming stripped 6 bases from V and 0 bases from J, with 11 bases between. From germline, CDR1 is LGHDT and CDR2 YNNKEL (reference sequence). The CDR3 spells CASSRSRATNEKLFF. CDR3 coding DNA: TGTGCCAGCAGTCGCTCCAGGGCAACTAATGAAAAACTGTTTTTT.

The chain couples TRBV3-1 (or the pseudogene TRBV3-2) to TRBJ2-1; the D gene is possibly TRBD2 (5 bases). Trimming removed 3 bases from V and 10 bases from J, with 13 bases in between. Germline CDR1 reads LGHDT; CDR2 reads YNNKEL (reference sequence). The CDR3 has 13 amino acids. In DNA form, the CDR3 reads TGTGCCAGCAGCCAGAATCTAGCAGTCGAGCAGTTCTTC. It yields the protein CASSQNLAVEQFF.

The sample holds one count of this clone. The chain is built from TRBV6-5 and TRBJ2-2; maybe TRBD1 (6 bases). The ends were cut back, 4 bases at V and 5 bases at J, with 8 bases in the middle. Germline CDR1 MNHEY, CDR2 SVGAGI. The CDR3 loop spans 13 amino acids. The chain's CDR3 is CASSLQGTGELFF. The CDR3, as DNA: TGTGCCAGCAGTTTGCAGGGGACCGGGGAGCTGTTTTTT.

A few counts support this clone. This chain connects TRBV6-1 to TRBJ2-6; TRBD2 matches at 7 bases. The V gene end was trimmed by 3 bases and the J gene end by 2 bases; junction bases not matched to a gene: 4. Germline CDR1 MNHNS, CDR2 SASEGT. CDR3 size: 16 residues. CDR3 sequence (DNA): TGTGCCAGCAGTGATGGGGGGGGTGCTGGGGCCAACGTCCTGACTTTC. Amino acids: CASSDGGGAGANVLTF.

The rearrangement links TRBV7-9 to TRBJ1-1; unclear D gene. CDR1 and CDR2 from the germline V gene are SEHNR and FQNEAQ (reference sequence). The CDR3 is made up of 17 amino acids. Trimming took off 1 base at V and 0 bases at J, with 15 bases between the two ends. CDR3 sequence: CASSLGAGKRMNTEAFF. CDR3 in DNA: TGTGCCAGCAGCTTAGGTGCGGGGAAGAGGATGAACACTGAAGCTTTCTTT.

The V gene is TRBV7-2, the J gene TRBJ1-4; no reliable D call. The CDR3 runs to 13 residues. The germline V and J ends were trimmed by 3 bases and 7 bases, with 9 bases remaining between them. Per the germline V gene, CDR1 is SGHTA and CDR2 is FQGNSA. The CDR3 DNA is TGTGCCAGCAGCTTGATGGAGGCTGAAAAACTGTTTTTT. This encodes CASSLMEAEKLFF.

The table lists this clone with a count of one. The rearrangement joins TRBV2 to TRBJ2-3; D gene unclear. V was trimmed by 6 bases and J by 2 bases, leaving 3 bases between them. Germline loops: CDR1 SNHLY, CDR2 FYNNEI. CDR3 size: 11 residues. In DNA form, the CDR3 reads TGTGCCAGCAGCCTCACAGATACGCAGTATTTT. Translated: CASSLTDTQYF.

The genes are TRBV7-9 and TRBJ2-7; TRBD1 matches 8 bases. Germline CDR1 reads SEHNR; CDR2 reads FQNEAQ (reference sequence). V gave up 1 base and J gave up 3 bases; unmatched junction bases: 5. This CDR3 has 15 residues. The DNA for the CDR3 is TGTGCCAGCAGCTTAGATCAGGGGGCGAACTACGAGCAGTACTTC. This codes for CASSLDQGANYEQYF. Looking up the rest from reference TRBV7-9 and TRBJ2-7 gives the full variable domain: DTGVSQNPRHKITKRGQNVTFRCDPISEHNRLYWYRQTLGQGPEFLTYFQNEAQLEKSRLLSDRFSAERPKGSFSTLEIQRTEQGDSAMYLCASSLDQGANYEQYFGPGTRLTVT.

The chain recombines TRBV10-3 with TRBJ1-1, with D maybe TRBD1 (5 bases). Trimming shortened V by 3 bases and J by 1 base, and 6 bases separated the two germline ends. Germline V lookup: CDR1 ENHRY, CDR2 SYGVKD. The CDR3 runs 13 residues. The CDR3 DNA follows: TGTGCCATCAGTGACGGGGGGAACACTGAAGCTTTCTTT. Its translation: CAISDGGNTEAFF.

This chain links TRBV19 with TRBJ2-6, with D perhaps matching TRBD1 (6 bases). The CDR3 runs 18 residues. V lost 5 bases and J 0 bases, leaving 17 bases between the germline ends. The germline V gene encodes CDR1 LNHDA and CDR2 SQIVND (reference sequence). CDR3: CASSPNRVAISGANVLTF. The CDR3 nucleotides are TGTGCCAGTAGTCCCAACAGGGTCGCAATCTCTGGGGCCAACGTCCTGACTTTC.

The chain combines TRBV30 with TRBJ1-1; D call uncertain. Per germline, CDR1 GTSNPN and CDR2 SVGIG (reference sequence). Trimming cost V 7 bases and J 9 bases, with 15 bases left between them. The CDR3 totals 11 residues. The CDR3 spells CASRGGQKAFF. The CDR3 DNA follows: TGTGCCTCCCGGGGAGGGCAAAAAGCTTTCTTT.

The chain joins TRBV9 to TRBJ2-3; 11 bases are a match to TRBD2. Germline CDR1 SGDLS, CDR2 YYNGEE. V was clipped by 0 bases and J by 4 bases; unmatched bases: 1. The CDR3 extends over 15 amino acids. CDR3 region: CASSVVSGGADTQYF. CDR3 DNA: TGTGCCAGCAGCGTAGTTAGCGGGGGGGCAGATACGCAGTATTTT.